This T cell receptor (beta chain) appears in the sequencing data of a study of T cell responses to AZD1222 COVID-19 vaccine. The wider study: Pooled samples include second doses given at about 4 or 12 weeks. Points from the study as a whole: Vaccine-associated CD4 TCRs spanned spike, dominant at 160-218 and 743-854. After the peak T cell response, and only then, were repertoires sampled.

Of note for this clone: Its specificity is not known. Germline is not matched at one junction end, which may reflect a read error.

The method was immunoSEQ multiplex PCR; TCRdb's version includes in-frame clones alone and lacks a portion of them. The sample has 150,000 or so clones, more than 90% seen once. The CDR3 runs to 16 residues. CDR1 is SSHAT and CDR2 is FNYEAQ in the germline V gene (reference sequence). The specimen comprised peripheral blood, sampled on day 0 of AZD1222 vaccination. The chain recombines TRBV7-7 with TRBJ2-5; 13 bases align to TRBD2. The receptor comes from an adult in good health. The CDR3 is CASSLTSGGAGETQYF. Here the CDR3 DNA reads TGTGCTAGCAGCCTCACTAGCGGGGGGGCCGGAGAGACCCAGTACTTC.